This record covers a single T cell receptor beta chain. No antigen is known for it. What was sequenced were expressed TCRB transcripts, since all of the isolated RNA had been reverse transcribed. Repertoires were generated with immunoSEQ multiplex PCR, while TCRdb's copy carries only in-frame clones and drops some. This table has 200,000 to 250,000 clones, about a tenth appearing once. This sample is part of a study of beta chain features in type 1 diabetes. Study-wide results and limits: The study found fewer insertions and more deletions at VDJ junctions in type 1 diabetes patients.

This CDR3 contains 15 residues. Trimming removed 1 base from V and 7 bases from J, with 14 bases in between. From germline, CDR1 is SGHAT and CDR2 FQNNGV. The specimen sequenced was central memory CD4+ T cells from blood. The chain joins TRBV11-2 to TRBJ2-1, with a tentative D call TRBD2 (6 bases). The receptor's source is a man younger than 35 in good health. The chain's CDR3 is CASSLAASVGNEQFF. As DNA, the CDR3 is TGTGCCAGCAGCTTAGCCGCTAGCGTAGGGAATGAGCAGTTCTTC.